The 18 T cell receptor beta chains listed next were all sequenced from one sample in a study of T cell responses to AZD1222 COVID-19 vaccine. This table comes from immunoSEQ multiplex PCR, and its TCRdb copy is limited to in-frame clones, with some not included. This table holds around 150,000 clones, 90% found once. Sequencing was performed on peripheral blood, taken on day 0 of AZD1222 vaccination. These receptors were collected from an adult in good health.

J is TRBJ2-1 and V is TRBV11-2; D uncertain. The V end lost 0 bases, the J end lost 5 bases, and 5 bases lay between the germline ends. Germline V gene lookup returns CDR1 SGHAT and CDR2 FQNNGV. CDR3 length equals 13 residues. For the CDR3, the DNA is TGTGCCAGCAGCTTAGATTGGGACAATGAGCAGTTCTTC. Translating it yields CASSLDWDNEQFF. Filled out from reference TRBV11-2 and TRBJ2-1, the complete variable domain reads EAGVAQSPRYKIIEKRQSVAFWCNPISGHATLYWYQQILGQGPKLLIQFQNNGVVDDSQLPKDRFSAERLKGVDSTLKIQPAKLEDSAVYLCASSLDWDNEQFFGPGTRLTVL.

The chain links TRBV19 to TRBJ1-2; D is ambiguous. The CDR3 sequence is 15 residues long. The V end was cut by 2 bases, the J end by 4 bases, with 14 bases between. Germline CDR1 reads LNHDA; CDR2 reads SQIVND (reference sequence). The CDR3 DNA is TGTGCCAGTAGTATAAGACGGGGTTTAGGCTATGGCTACACCTTC. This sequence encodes CASSIRRGLGYGYTF.

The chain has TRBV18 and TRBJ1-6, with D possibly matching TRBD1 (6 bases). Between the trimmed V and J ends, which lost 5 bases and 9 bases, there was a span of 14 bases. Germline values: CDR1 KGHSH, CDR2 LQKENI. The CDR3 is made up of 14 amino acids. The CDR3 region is CASSTETGTSPLHF. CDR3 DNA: TGTGCCAGCTCAACCGAAACAGGGACTTCACCCCTCCACTTT.

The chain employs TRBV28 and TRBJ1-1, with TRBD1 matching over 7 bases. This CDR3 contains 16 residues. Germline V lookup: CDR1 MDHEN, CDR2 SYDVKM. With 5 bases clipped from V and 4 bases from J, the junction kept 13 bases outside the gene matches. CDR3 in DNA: TGTGCCAGCAGTCCCAGGGTAGGGGGCTCGGGCACTGAAGCTTTCTTT. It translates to CASSPRVGGSGTEAFF.

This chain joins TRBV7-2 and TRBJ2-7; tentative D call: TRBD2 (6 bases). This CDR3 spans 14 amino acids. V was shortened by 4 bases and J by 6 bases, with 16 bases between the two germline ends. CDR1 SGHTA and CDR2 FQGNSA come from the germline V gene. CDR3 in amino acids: CASSSTTGSREQYF. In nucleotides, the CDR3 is TGTGCCAGCAGCTCCACAACCGGGAGCCGCGAGCAGTACTTC. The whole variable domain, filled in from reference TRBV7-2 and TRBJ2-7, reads GAGVSQSPSNKVTEKGKDVELRCDPISGHTALYWYRQSLGQGLEFLIYFQGNSAPDKSGLPSDRFSAERTGGSVSTLTIQRTQQEDSAVYLCASSSTTGSREQYFGPGTRLTVT.

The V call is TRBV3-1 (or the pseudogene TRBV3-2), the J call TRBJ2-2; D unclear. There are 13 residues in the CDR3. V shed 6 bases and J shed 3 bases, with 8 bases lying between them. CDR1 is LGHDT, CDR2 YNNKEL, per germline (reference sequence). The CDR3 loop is CASSNSDTGELFF. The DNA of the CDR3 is TGTGCCAGCAGTAACTCTGACACCGGGGAGCTGTTTTTT.

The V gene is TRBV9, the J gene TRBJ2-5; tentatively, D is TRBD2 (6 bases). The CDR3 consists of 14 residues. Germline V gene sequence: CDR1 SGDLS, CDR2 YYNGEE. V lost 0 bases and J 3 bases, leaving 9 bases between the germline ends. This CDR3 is CASSVELAEETQYF. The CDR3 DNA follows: TGTGCCAGCAGCGTAGAACTAGCTGAAGAGACCCAGTACTTC. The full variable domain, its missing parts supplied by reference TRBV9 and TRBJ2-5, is DSGVTQTPKHLITATGQRVTLRCSPRSGDLSVYWYQQSLDQGLQFLIQYYNGEERAKGNILERFSAQQFPDLHSELNLSSLELGDSALYFCASSVELAEETQYFGPGTRLLVL.

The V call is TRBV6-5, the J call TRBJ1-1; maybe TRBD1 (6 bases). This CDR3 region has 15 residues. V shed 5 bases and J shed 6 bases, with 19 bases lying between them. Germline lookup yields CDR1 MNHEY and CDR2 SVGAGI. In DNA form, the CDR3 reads TGTGCCAGCAGTCCGTCAGGGGTGTTGAGGGCTGAAGCTTTCTTT. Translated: CASSPSGVLRAEAFF.

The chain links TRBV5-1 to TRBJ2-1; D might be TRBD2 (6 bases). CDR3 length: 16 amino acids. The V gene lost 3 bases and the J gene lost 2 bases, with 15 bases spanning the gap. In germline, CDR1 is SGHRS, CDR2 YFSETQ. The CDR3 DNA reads TGCGCCAGCAGCTACTCCCCGGCGGGAACCTACAATGAGCAGTTCTTC. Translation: CASSYSPAGTYNEQFF. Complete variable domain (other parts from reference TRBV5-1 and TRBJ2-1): KAGVTQTPRYLIKTRGQQVTLSCSPISGHRSVSWYQQTPGQGLQFLFEYFSETQRNKGNFPGRFSGRQFSNSRSEMNVSTLELGDSALYLCASSYSPAGTYNEQFFGPGTRLTVL.

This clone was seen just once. This CDR3 reads CASSSGTTYNEQFF. The CDR3 nucleotides are TGTGCCAGCAGCTCTGGGACTACCTACAATGAGCAGTTCTTC. This chain uses TRBV5-4 with TRBJ2-1; 7 bases are shared with TRBD2. Losses at the gene ends were 3 bases for V and 2 bases for J; bases not matched to a gene: 2. CDR3 length: 14 residues. Germline CDR1 reads SGHNT; CDR2 reads YYREEE (reference sequence).

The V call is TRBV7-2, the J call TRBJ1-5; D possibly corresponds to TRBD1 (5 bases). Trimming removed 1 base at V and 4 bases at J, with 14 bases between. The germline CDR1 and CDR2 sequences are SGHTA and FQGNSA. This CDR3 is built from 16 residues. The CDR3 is CASSLGARVGNQPQHF. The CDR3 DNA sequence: TGTGCCAGCAGCTTAGGGGCCAGGGTGGGAAATCAGCCCCAGCATTTT.

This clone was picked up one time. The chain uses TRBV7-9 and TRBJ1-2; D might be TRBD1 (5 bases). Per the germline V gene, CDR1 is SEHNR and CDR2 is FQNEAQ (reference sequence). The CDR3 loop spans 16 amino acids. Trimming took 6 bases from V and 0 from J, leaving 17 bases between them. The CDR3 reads CASRSKGQTANYGYTF. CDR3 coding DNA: TGTGCCAGCAGGAGTAAGGGCCAGACAGCTAACTATGGCTACACCTTC.

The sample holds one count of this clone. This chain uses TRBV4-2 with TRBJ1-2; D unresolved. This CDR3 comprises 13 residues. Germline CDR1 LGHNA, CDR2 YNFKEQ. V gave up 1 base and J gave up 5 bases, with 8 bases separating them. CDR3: CASSQGSSYGYTF. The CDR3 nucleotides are TGTGCCAGCAGCCAAGGGAGCTCTTATGGCTACACCTTC.

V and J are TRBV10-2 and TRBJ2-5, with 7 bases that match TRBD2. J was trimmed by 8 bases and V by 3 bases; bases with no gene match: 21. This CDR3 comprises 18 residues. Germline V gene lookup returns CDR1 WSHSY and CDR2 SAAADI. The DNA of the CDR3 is TGCGCCAGCAGTGATGGGGCTAGCGGCTCTACAAGAGAGATTACCCAGTACTTC. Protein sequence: CASSDGASGSTREITQYF.

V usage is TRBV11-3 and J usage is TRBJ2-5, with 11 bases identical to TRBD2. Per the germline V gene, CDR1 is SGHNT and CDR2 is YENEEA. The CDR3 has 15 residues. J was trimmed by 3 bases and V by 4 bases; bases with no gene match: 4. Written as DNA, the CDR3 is TGTGCCAGCAGCTACCCGGGACTAGCGGAAGAGACCCAGTACTTC. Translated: CASSYPGLAEETQYF.

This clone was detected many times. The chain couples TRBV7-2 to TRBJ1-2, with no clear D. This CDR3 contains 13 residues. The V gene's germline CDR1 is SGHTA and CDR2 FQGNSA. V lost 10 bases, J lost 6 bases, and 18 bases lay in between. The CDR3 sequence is CATHTNRRDGYTF. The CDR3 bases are TGTGCCACCCATACAAATAGGCGGGATGGCTACACCTTC.

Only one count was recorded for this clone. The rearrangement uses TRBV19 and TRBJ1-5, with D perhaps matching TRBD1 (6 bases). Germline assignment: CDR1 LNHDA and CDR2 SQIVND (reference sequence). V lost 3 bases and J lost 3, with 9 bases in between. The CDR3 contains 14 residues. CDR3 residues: CASSIRDINQPQHF. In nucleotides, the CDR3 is TGTGCCAGTAGTATTAGGGACATCAATCAGCCCCAGCATTTT. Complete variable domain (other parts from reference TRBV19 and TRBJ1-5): DGGITQSPKYLFRKEGQNVTLSCEQNLNHDAMYWYRQDPGQGLRLIYYSQIVNDFQKGDIAEGYSVSREKKESFPLTVTSAQKNPTAFYLCASSIRDINQPQHFGDGTRLSIL.

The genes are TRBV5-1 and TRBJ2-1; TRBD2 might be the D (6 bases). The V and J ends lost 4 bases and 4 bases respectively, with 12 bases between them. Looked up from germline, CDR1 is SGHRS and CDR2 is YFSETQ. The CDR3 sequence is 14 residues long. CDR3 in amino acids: CASSVQGLYNEQFF. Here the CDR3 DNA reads TGCGCCAGCAGCGTGCAGGGACTGTACAATGAGCAGTTCTTC.